These 13 T cell receptor beta chains came from one sample sequenced in a study of tumor-infiltrating lymphocytes in oesophageal squamous cell carcinoma (dated by TCRdb to about 2016). Libraries were made using PCR. The listed sequencing device is Illumina HiSeq 2000. The public reads were reanalyzed by TCRdb: fastp trimming at Q25, MiXCR alignment, in-frame beta chains only. Every CDR3 protein is listed once, alongside the most common genes and DNA of its rows. The sample table records about 24,000 distinct CDR3 sequences; roughly 35% of these occur just once. Under 30% of the sample comes from the top ten. Sequences were obtained from esophageal tumor tissue. The source is a male donor with esophageal squamous cell carcinoma.

The table lists this clonotype with many counts. The chain links TRBV7-3 to TRBJ2-2, with 10 bases matching TRBD1. Germline CDR1 reads SGHTA; CDR2 reads FQGTGA. Trimming took 3 bases from V and 4 from J; bases not matched to a gene: 5. This CDR3 is 16 amino acids long. The CDR3 spells CASSFLGTGVTGELFF. In DNA, the CDR3 is TGTGCCAGCAGCTTTTTAGGGACAGGGGTCACCGGGGAGCTGTTTTTT.

This chain connects TRBV11-2 to TRBJ2-5; either TRBD1 or TRBD2 may supply D (5 bases each). Germline values: CDR1 SGHAT, CDR2 FQNNGV. V shed 2 bases and J shed 13 bases, with 29 bases lying between them. This CDR3 is 17 amino acids long. CDR3 sequence reads: CASSLIRQGRFTGELYF. The CDR3 nucleotides read TGTGCCAGCAGCTTAATCCGCCAGGGCCGTTTCACCGGGGAGCTGTACTTC.

The sample holds a few counts of this clonotype. A read error may produce the germline difference seen at one junction end. V is TRBV6-6 and J is TRBJ2-1; a possible D gene is TRBD1 (6 bases). From germline, CDR1 is MNHNY and CDR2 SVGAGI (reference sequence). The CDR3 covers 16 residues. In nucleotides, the CDR3 is TGTGCCAGCAGTGCAGACCGCGCCGGGGACACCGTTAGTCGACTCTTC. It specifies CASSADRAGDTVSRLF.

This clonotype was found once. The chain recombines TRBV7-2 with TRBJ2-5; D is possibly TRBD2 (6 bases). This CDR3 is 14 amino acids long. With 2 bases removed from V and 11 bases from J, the gap between germline ends came to 18 bases. The germline gives CDR1 SGHTA, CDR2 FQGNSA. The CDR3 protein is CASSLSRPAGEQYF. The CDR3 DNA follows: TGTGCCAGCAGCTTATCACGACCAGCGGGTGAGCAGTACTTC.

Turning to this clonotype: Compared with germline, one end of the junction differs, possibly owing to a read error. The V call is TRBV6-6, the J call TRBJ2-3, with D tentatively TRBD1 (6 bases). Germline V CDR1 and CDR2: MNHNY, SVGAGI (reference sequence). This CDR3 has 14 residues. CDR3 residues: CASRLYVRTDTRYF. The CDR3 DNA sequence: TGTGCCAGCAGGCTTTACGTTAGGACAGATACGCGGTATTTT.

This clonotype was counted at least ten times. The chain is built from TRBV6-1 and TRBJ2-5, with D hard to call. The CDR3 extends over 13 amino acids. CDR1 is MNHNS, CDR2 SASEGT, per germline. Trimming left V 5 bases short and J 4 bases short, with 11 bases between. In DNA form, the CDR3 reads TGTGCCAGCAGTACCCGGGTAGGAGAGACCCAGTACTTC. Translation: CASSTRVGETQYF.

The rearrangement uses TRBV12-3 or TRBV12-4 and TRBJ2-5, with D maybe TRBD2 (5 bases). The J call could be wrong; TRBJ2-1 is a better fit for the DNA end. CDR3 length: 14 amino acids. DNA of the CDR3: TGTGCCAGCGGAAGGTCCAGCGGCTACAATGAGCAGTTCTTC. Encoded protein: CASGRSSGYNEQFF.

This chain joins TRBV6-8 and TRBJ1-2; 9 positions match TRBD2. The last part of the DNA fits TRBJ2-7 better; the J call may be wrong. Looked up from germline, CDR1 is MNHGY and CDR2 is SAAAGT. The CDR3 totals 15 residues. CDR3 in amino acids: CASAIAGDHAYEQYF. The CDR3 DNA follows: TGTGCCAGCGCTATAGCGGGAGACCATGCCTACGAGCAGTACTTC.

The rearrangement links TRBV20-1 to TRBJ2-1; tentative D call: TRBD2 (5 bases). The J call is in doubt because the DNA end fits TRBJ2-7 better. Germline lookup yields CDR1 DFQATT and CDR2 SNEGSKA (reference sequence). This CDR3 comprises 15 residues. The CDR3 nucleotides read TGCAGTGCTAGAATTGAGGAGCTAGCCTACAATGAGCAGTACTTC. Protein: CSARIEELAYNEQYF.

This clonotype was seen only a few times. This chain joins TRBV20-1 and TRBJ2-1, with TRBD1 matching over 12 bases. The CDR3 covers 15 residues. Per germline, CDR1 DFQATT and CDR2 SNEGSKA (reference sequence). Trimming took 5 bases from V and 9 from J; bases not matched to a gene: 11. The CDR3 sequence is CSAFFRDRGLGEQFF. Here the CDR3 DNA reads TGCAGTGCTTTCTTCCGGGACAGGGGGCTCGGTGAGCAGTTCTTC.

This chain links TRBV20-1 with TRBJ2-3, with TRBD2 as a possible D gene (6 bases). Germline lookup yields CDR1 DFQATT and CDR2 SNEGSKA (reference sequence). The CDR3 runs 14 residues. Trimming left V 3 bases short and J 0 bases short, with 10 bases between. In DNA, the CDR3 is TGCAGTGCTAGTCGGGAGCCTAGCACAGATACGCAGTATTTT. It is translated as CSASREPSTDTQYF.

The sample holds many counts of this clonotype. The gene calls are TRBV24-1 and TRBJ2-3, with D uncertain. This CDR3 has 15 residues. V dropped 2 bases and J dropped 4 bases, with 12 bases sitting between them. Per germline, CDR1 KGHDR and CDR2 SFDVKD. The CDR3 here is CATSDSSGRADTQYF. As DNA, the CDR3 is TGTGCCACCAGTGATTCCTCCGGAAGGGCAGATACGCAGTATTTT.

This chain uses TRBV7-6 with TRBJ2-5; TRBD2 matches at 10 bases. The DNA end favors TRBJ2-1, so the J call may be wrong. This CDR3 spans 20 amino acids. Germline V CDR1 and CDR2: SGHVS, FNYEAQ. The CDR3 DNA is TGTGCCAGCAGCCCGAGCCCCGGACTAGCGGCCCGGGGCCGTTACAATGAGCAGTTCTTC. As protein: CASSPSPGLAARGRYNEQFF.